This TCR beta chain was observed in a study of blood T cell repertoires in COVID-19. This clone was seen once. This CDR3 region has 14 residues. Germline V gene lookup returns CDR1 SNHLY and CDR2 FYNNEI. Trimming took 3 bases from V and 8 from J; bases not matched to a gene: 6. The protocol was immunoSEQ multiplex PCR, while the TCRdb copy is restricted to in-frame clones and leaves out a portion. The table shows roughly 120,000 clones, with over 70% occurring only once. The sequencing sample was made of peripheral blood. The rearrangement joins TRBV2 to TRBJ1-4; 7 bases agree with TRBD1. This TCR was sampled from a woman in her 70s with acute or convalescent COVID-19. This CDR3 reads CASSDGQGEEKLFF. CDR3 coding DNA: TGTGCCAGCAGTGACGGGCAGGGGGAGGAAAAACTGTTTTTT. The entire variable domain, with the rest obtained from reference TRBV2 and TRBJ1-4, is as follows: EPEVTQTPSHQVTQMGQEVILRCVPISNHLYFYWYRQILGQKVEFLVSFYNNEISEKSEIFDDQFSVERPDGSNFTLKIRSTKLEDSAMYFCASSDGQGEEKLFFGSGTQLSVL.